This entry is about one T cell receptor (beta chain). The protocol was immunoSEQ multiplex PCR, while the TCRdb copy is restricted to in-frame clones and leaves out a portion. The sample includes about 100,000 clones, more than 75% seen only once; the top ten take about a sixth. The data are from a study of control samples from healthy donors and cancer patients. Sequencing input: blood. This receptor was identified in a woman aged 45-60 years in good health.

The CDR3, as DNA: TGTGCCACCAGAGTGAAGAGGAGAGAGACCCAGTACTTC. Its protein product is CATRVKRRETQYF. J is TRBJ2-5 and V is TRBV24-1; no definite D call. This CDR3 is built from 13 residues. Per the germline V gene, CDR1 is KGHDR and CDR2 is SFDVKD. Trimming took off 7 bases at V and 4 bases at J, with 12 bases between the two ends.